Shown below are 20 T cell receptor beta chains from a single sample sequenced in a study of blood T cell repertoires in COVID-19. The assay was immunoSEQ multiplex PCR, and TCRdb's table has in-frame clones only and misses some. The profile shows hundreds of thousands of clones, about 82% of them singletons. Sequences were obtained from PBMCs or T cells enriched from blood (not recorded which). The receptors were sampled from a woman aged 45-60 years who had recovered from COVID-19.

V usage is TRBV19 and J usage is TRBJ1-4, with D possibly matching TRBD1 (6 bases). Germline CDR1 LNHDA, CDR2 SQIVND (reference sequence). V gave up 5 bases and J gave up 0 bases, with 10 bases separating them. The CDR3 contains 15 residues. This CDR3 reads CASSVRQATNEKLFF. CDR3 in DNA: TGTGCCAGTAGTGTACGACAGGCAACTAATGAAAAACTGTTTTTT. The full variable domain, with the rest looked up from reference TRBV19 and TRBJ1-4, is DGGITQSPKYLFRKEGQNVTLSCEQNLNHDAMYWYRQDPGQGLRLIYYSQIVNDFQKGDIAEGYSVSREKKESFPLTVTSAQKNPTAFYLCASSVRQATNEKLFFGSGTQLSVL.

The chain recombines TRBV19 with TRBJ1-1, with TRBD1 matching 10 bases. The germline CDR1 and CDR2 sequences are LNHDA and SQIVND (reference sequence). Trimming took 3 bases from V and 3 from J; bases not matched to a gene: 1. The CDR3 is made up of 14 amino acids. CDR3 bases: TGTGCCAGTAGTATGACAGGGGGCCACACTGAAGCTTTCTTT. This codes for CASSMTGGHTEAFF.

V gene TRBV19 combines with J gene TRBJ2-2; 8 nucleotides agree with TRBD2. Germline CDR1 LNHDA, CDR2 SQIVND (reference sequence). V shed 5 bases and J 4 bases; nucleotides not matched to a gene: 6. The CDR3 runs 15 residues. The chain's CDR3 is CASSSREGGTGELFF. In DNA form, the CDR3 reads TGTGCCAGTAGTTCCCGGGAGGGGGGCACCGGGGAGCTGTTTTTT.

A single count supports this clone. The genes are TRBV9 and TRBJ1-1; TRBD1 is a possible D gene (5 bases). Germline loops: CDR1 SGDLS, CDR2 YYNGEE. The CDR3 length is 13 residues. Trimming took 4 bases from V and 1 from J, leaving 8 bases between them. This chain's CDR3 is CASSYDRNTEAFF. CDR3 sequence (DNA): TGTGCCAGCAGCTATGACAGGAACACTGAAGCTTTCTTT.

The chain recombines TRBV18 with TRBJ1-4; D possibly corresponds to TRBD1 (6 bases). Germline values: CDR1 KGHSH, CDR2 LQKENI. There are 16 residues in the CDR3. V gave up 0 bases and J gave up 8 bases, with 16 bases separating them. CDR3 loop: CASSPPEGGRKEKLFF. CDR3 sequence (DNA): TGTGCCAGCTCACCACCAGAGGGGGGGCGCAAAGAAAAACTGTTTTTT.

This clone was picked up one time. The J gene is TRBJ2-1, the V gene TRBV7-2; D ambiguous. V lost 2 bases, J lost 1 base, and 12 bases lay in between. There are 16 residues in the CDR3. The germline V gene encodes CDR1 SGHTA and CDR2 FQGNSA. This CDR3 is CASSLPGPRSYNEQFF. In DNA form, the CDR3 reads TGTGCCAGCAGCTTACCTGGCCCTAGGTCCTACAATGAGCAGTTCTTC. Full variable domain (outside the CDR3, taken from reference TRBV7-2 and TRBJ2-1): GAGVSQSPSNKVTEKGKDVELRCDPISGHTALYWYRQSLGQGLEFLIYFQGNSAPDKSGLPSDRFSAERTGGSVSTLTIQRTQQEDSAVYLCASSLPGPRSYNEQFFGPGTRLTVL.

The chain joins TRBV12-5 to TRBJ2-7, with D possibly being TRBD2 (7 bases). Germline-derived CDR1 and CDR2 are LGHNT and FRNRAP. Trimming left V 7 bases short and J 6 bases short, with 22 bases between. This CDR3 region has 15 residues. Here the CDR3 reads CASAHGGDTKSEQYF. CDR3 in DNA: TGTGCTAGTGCCCATGGGGGGGACACGAAATCCGAGCAGTACTTC.

This chain uses TRBV4-1 with TRBJ1-5; D is possibly TRBD1 (6 bases). The CDR3 has 15 amino acids. The ends were cut back, 1 base at V and 3 bases at J, with 10 bases in the middle. Germline V gene sequence: CDR1 MGHRA, CDR2 YSYEKL. CDR3 in amino acids: CASSQGGGLNQPQHF. DNA of the CDR3: TGCGCCAGCAGCCAAGGGGGGGGCCTCAATCAGCCCCAGCATTTT.

The V call is TRBV7-9, the J call TRBJ2-5; TRBD2 is a possible D gene (6 bases). V was cut by 1 base and J by 5 bases, with 17 bases left in between. CDR3 length: 16 amino acids. Germline loops: CDR1 SEHNR, CDR2 FQNEAQ (reference sequence). This CDR3 is CASSLVGEVSSETQYF. CDR3 nucleotide sequence: TGTGCCAGCAGCTTAGTTGGGGAGGTTTCATCGGAGACCCAGTACTTC.

Only one count was recorded for this clone. This rearrangement joins TRBV7-9 to TRBJ1-6; D perhaps matches TRBD1 (5 bases). CDR3 length: 15 residues. Germline loops: CDR1 SEHNR, CDR2 FQNEAQ (reference sequence). Trimming stripped 4 bases from V and 10 bases from J, with 17 bases between. DNA of the CDR3: TGTGCCAGCAGCTACGGCGGGGGTCACCAGTCACCCCTCCACTTT. Its translation: CASSYGGGHQSPLHF. Combining the CDR3 with reference TRBV7-9 and TRBJ1-6 gives the whole variable domain DTGVSQNPRHKITKRGQNVTFRCDPISEHNRLYWYRQTLGQGPEFLTYFQNEAQLEKSRLLSDRFSAERPKGSFSTLEIQRTEQGDSAMYLCASSYGGGHQSPLHFGNGTRLTVT.

The chain couples TRBV4-3 to TRBJ2-1; D may be TRBD2 (5 bases). The germline V gene encodes CDR1 LGHNA and CDR2 YSLEER. Trimming took 1 base from V and 4 from J, leaving 14 bases between them. The CDR3 runs 16 residues. The DNA for the CDR3 is TGCGCCAGCAGCCAAGTTCGCGAAGCGGCTTACAATGAGCAGTTCTTC. This gives the protein CASSQVREAAYNEQFF.

The chain carries TRBV28 and TRBJ2-7; TRBD1 agrees at 8 bases. Germline CDR1 MDHEN, CDR2 SYDVKM. The junction had 5 bases not matched to a gene; V was cut back by 5 bases and J by 2 bases. The CDR3 length is 14 residues. CDR3 region: CASSRQGSAYEQYF. Here the CDR3 DNA reads TGTGCCAGCAGTAGACAGGGGAGCGCCTACGAGCAGTACTTC.

This CDR3 reads CASSSGRGPNYGYTF. In nucleotides, the CDR3 is TGCGCCAGCAGCTCGGGCCGGGGTCCAAACTATGGCTACACCTTC. The rearrangement uses TRBV5-1 and TRBJ1-2; D not certain. The length of the CDR3 is 15 residues. Germline V gene data show CDR1 as SGHRS and CDR2 as YFSETQ. Trimming stripped 3 bases from V and 2 bases from J, with 14 bases between. Full variable domain (outside the CDR3, taken from reference TRBV5-1 and TRBJ1-2): KAGVTQTPRYLIKTRGQQVTLSCSPISGHRSVSWYQQTPGQGLQFLFEYFSETQRNKGNFPGRFSGRQFSNSRSEMNVSTLELGDSALYLCASSSGRGPNYGYTFGSGTRLTVV.

This clone came up a few times. The chain recombines TRBV11-1 with TRBJ1-1, with TRBD1 identical over 9 bases. Germline V gives CDR1 SGHAT, CDR2 FQDESV (reference sequence). This CDR3 is built from 15 residues. V lost 5 bases and J lost 4; bases outside the gene matches: 8. The CDR3: CASSAQGQGRTEAFF. The CDR3 region has the DNA TGTGCCAGCAGCGCACAAGGACAGGGGCGCACTGAAGCTTTCTTT.

The chain employs TRBV30 and TRBJ1-5; D ambiguous. V lost 0 bases and J lost 0, with 6 bases in between. From germline, CDR1 is GTSNPN and CDR2 SVGIG (reference sequence). The CDR3 is 14 residues long. CDR3 DNA sequence: TGTGCCTGGAGTGTTATTTATAGCAATCAGCCCCAGCATTTT. Its translation is CAWSVIYSNQPQHF.

The genes are TRBV1 and TRBJ1-2. TRBV1 is listed as a pseudogene. The CDR3 has 13 amino acids. The chain's CDR3 is CTSSPRCPLGYTF. CDR3 in DNA: TGCACCAGCAGCCCCCGGTGCCCCCTGGGCTACACCTTC.

The chain employs TRBV5-4 and TRBJ2-1; TRBD2 might be the D (6 bases). Between the trimmed V and J ends, which lost 3 bases and 6 bases, there was a span of 13 bases. CDR3 size: 14 residues. Germline assignment: CDR1 SGHNT and CDR2 YYREEE (reference sequence). As DNA, the CDR3 is TGTGCCAGCAGCTCCGAGCGGGTGAGCAATGAGCAGTTCTTC. Its protein product is CASSSERVSNEQFF.

This clone has just one count. This chain joins TRBV24-1 and TRBJ1-5, with D tentatively TRBD1 (6 bases). The V end lost 3 bases, the J end lost 7 bases, and 21 bases lay between the germline ends. The germline V gene encodes CDR1 KGHDR and CDR2 SFDVKD. The CDR3 extends over 17 amino acids. For the CDR3, the DNA is TGTGCCACCAGTGATCCGAAGCCGGGACAAACCCCGCAGCCCCAGCATTTT. Translation: CATSDPKPGQTPQPQHF.

This clone showed up many times. This chain links TRBV7-2 with TRBJ2-3; no reliable D call. Trimming pared 1 base from V and 6 bases from J, leaving 11 bases between. Germline-derived CDR1 and CDR2 are SGHTA and FQGNSA. The CDR3 has 14 amino acids. The CDR3 bases are TGTGCCAGCAGCTTAGTAGCCGCGAGGGATACGCAGTATTTT. Translation: CASSLVAARDTQYF.

The V gene is TRBV27, the J gene TRBJ2-1; perhaps TRBD1 as D (5 bases). Germline V gives CDR1 MNHEY, CDR2 SMNVEV (reference sequence). The CDR3 extends over 13 amino acids. V gave up 0 bases and J gave up 8 bases, with 8 bases separating them. CDR3 protein: CASSLSNRHEQFF. Written as DNA, the CDR3 is TGTGCCAGCAGTTTATCGAACAGGCATGAGCAGTTCTTC.